This T cell receptor beta chain was captured in a study of cytomegalovirus exposure and HLA in healthy donors. The PCR used 60 Vbeta and 13 Jbeta primers. This table comes from immunoSEQ multiplex PCR, and its TCRdb copy is limited to in-frame clones, with some not included. The sample contains over 150,000 clones, over 60% of which appear only once. CDR3 size: 13 residues. Germline CDR1 SGHRS, CDR2 YFSETQ. The junction had 1 base not matched to a gene; V was cut back by 2 bases and J by 4 bases. Sequencing was carried out using PBMCs. The V call is TRBV5-1, the J call TRBJ1-1; 8 bases are a match to TRBD1. This clonotype was sampled from a man aged 30-40 years in good health and CMV-seropositive. Here the CDR3 reads CASSFDRGTEAFF. CDR3 nucleotides: TGCGCCAGCAGCTTCGACAGGGGCACTGAAGCTTTCTTT.